The text below deals with one TCR beta chain. What this receptor recognizes is not known. No base quality information exists; no much larger clone differs at one position. Using immunoSEQ, frozen genomic DNA was subjected to high-throughput TCRbeta CDR3 sequencing, a process that included PCR amplification, mapping, bias correction and internal controls. Per the authors' processing: Productive rearrangements were retained, and unique TCRbeta sequences were defined by the CDR3 nucleotide sequence together with the V and J gene. For a sequence to be called donor-reactive, it needed a frequency of at least 0.01% and at least 5-fold expansion in CFSE-low cells compared with unstimulated pre-transplant cells. Minimum frequency thresholds were set for each subject based on the unstimulated sample with the lowest template count, ensuring at least 90% detection power. Jensen-Shannon divergence between the top 1000 TCRbeta sequences after and before transplant was used to measure repertoire turnover. Changes in detection of donor-reactive sequences were assessed with two-sided Fisher's exact tests. Drawn from immuneACCESS, this table holds only the in-frame rearrangements with V and J called that TCRdb kept. Clones are partly lost; checked studies trace under half to an unresolved V gene and leave the rest unexplained. V and J calls and clone size follow that table, whereas D and trimming were derived from the DNA. The sample records around 21,000 clones, 93% of which are singletons. The ten largest clones represent around a quarter of the sample.

Unstimulated PBMCs, after thawing, were stained for CD3, CD4 and CD8 and then FACS-sorted into CD3+CD4+ and CD3+CD8+ populations. All 8 studied subjects were randomized to immunosuppression withdrawal. Genomic DNA was isolated with the Qiagen DNeasy Blood and Tissue Kit. Between the V and J ends, shortened by 5 bases and 1 base respectively, the junction contains 11 bases. Reading the germline V gene gives CDR1 MDHEN and CDR2 SYDVKM. From cysteine to phenylalanine, the CDR3 is 15 amino acids long. Just the 45-base CDR3 DNA is kept, in frame starting at base 1. This entry is derived from a study of T cell clones after liver transplantation (dated by TCRdb to the late 2010s). About the investigation overall: The samples were obtained from ITN030ST, a randomized trial that attempted immunosuppression withdrawal within 2 years after liver transplantation. A cohort of 8 liver transplant recipients was studied, of whom 3 were classified as tolerant and 5 as non-tolerant. Donor-reactive T cell clones were identified by TCRbeta sequencing after a pre-transplant mixed lymphocyte reaction and then tracked in post-transplant blood. Tolerance was defined as complete immunosuppression withdrawal for at least one year with no rise in liver enzymes beyond twice the upper limit of normal. Blood samples were collected pre-transplant, pre-randomization before withdrawal, and post-randomization after either complete withdrawal or failed withdrawal. Three of the eight recipients were HCV-positive; the others were transplanted for non-autoimmune, non-viral indications. Third party-reactive TCRbeta sequences from pre-transplant MLRs were also identified as an antigen-independent comparator for donor-reactive sequences. Until randomization at 12-24 months post-transplant, subjects were given standard immunosuppression, with no induction therapy.

General findings and caveats noted by the study authors: When repertoire turnover was accounted for, significantly reduced detection of donor-reactive sequences was found in 7 of 8 subjects for CD4 and in 8 of 8 subjects for CD8. In 5 of 8 subjects, regardless of tolerance or HCV status, circulating donor-reactive CD4 TCRbeta sequences dropped significantly post-transplant. Because of small, heterogeneous patient numbers and non-standardized post-transplant time points, the conclusions were only preliminary. Because allograft tissue specimens were not available, migration of donor-reactive T cells into the graft, rather than deletion, may have occurred. Low numbers of available donor cells limited the measurable donor-reactive repertoire in two subjects. Donor-reactive sequences declined more than third party-reactive ones, suggesting partial antigen-specific deletion unrelated to withdrawal success.

Recombination connected TRBV28 to TRBJ2-2, with no confidently assigned D gene. The sequences come from CD8+ T cells from blood, collected around 27 months after liver transplant. This receptor was identified in a human patient who received a liver transplant. Some T cells may originate with the graft donor following a transplant. The CDR3 region: CASSVEWLNTGELFF. Here is the DNA: TGTGCCAGCAGTGTAGAGTGGTTGAACACCGGGGAGCTGTTTTTT.